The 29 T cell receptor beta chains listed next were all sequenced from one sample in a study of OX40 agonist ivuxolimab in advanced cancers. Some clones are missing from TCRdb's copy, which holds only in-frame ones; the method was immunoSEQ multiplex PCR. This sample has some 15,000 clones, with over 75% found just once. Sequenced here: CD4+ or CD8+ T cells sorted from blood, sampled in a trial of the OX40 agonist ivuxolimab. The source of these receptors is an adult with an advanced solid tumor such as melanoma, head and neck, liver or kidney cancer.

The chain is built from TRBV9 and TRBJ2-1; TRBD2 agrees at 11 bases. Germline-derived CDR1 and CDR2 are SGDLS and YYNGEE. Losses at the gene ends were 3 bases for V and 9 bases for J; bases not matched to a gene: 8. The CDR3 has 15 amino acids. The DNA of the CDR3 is TGTGCCAGCAGCGATACTAGCGGGAGTTTAGGTGAGCAGTTCTTC. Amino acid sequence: CASSDTSGSLGEQFF.

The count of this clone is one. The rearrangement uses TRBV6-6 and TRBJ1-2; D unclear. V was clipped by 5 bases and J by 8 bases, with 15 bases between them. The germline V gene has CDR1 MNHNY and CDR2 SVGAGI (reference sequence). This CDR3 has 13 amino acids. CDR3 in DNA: TGTGCCAGCAGTCATGGGGATCTAGGGGGCTACACCTTC. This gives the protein CASSHGDLGGYTF.

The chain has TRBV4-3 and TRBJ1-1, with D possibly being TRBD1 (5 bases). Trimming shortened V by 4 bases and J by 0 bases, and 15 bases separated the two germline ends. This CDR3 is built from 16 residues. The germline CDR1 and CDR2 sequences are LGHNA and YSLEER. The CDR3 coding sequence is TGCGCCAGCAGCCCTCTTGGGGGAGGAATGAACACTGAAGCTTTCTTT. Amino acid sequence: CASSPLGGGMNTEAFF.

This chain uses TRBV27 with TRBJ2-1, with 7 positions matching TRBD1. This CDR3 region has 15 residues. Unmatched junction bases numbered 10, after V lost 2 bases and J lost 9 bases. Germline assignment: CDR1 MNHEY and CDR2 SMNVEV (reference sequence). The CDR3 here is CASSLKTGIQAEQFF. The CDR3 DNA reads TGTGCCAGCAGTTTAAAGACAGGGATCCAAGCTGAGCAGTTCTTC.

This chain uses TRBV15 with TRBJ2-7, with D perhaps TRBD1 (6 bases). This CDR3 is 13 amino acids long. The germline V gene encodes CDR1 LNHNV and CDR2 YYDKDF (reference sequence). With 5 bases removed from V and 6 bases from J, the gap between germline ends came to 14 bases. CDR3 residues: CATSENRVSEQYF. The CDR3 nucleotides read TGTGCCACCAGCGAGAACAGGGTGAGCGAGCAGTACTTC.

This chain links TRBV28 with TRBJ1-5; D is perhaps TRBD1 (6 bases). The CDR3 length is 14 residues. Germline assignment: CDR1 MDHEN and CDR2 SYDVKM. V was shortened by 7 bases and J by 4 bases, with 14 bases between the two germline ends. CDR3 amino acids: CASNLQGKNQPQHF. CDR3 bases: TGTGCCAGCAACTTACAGGGTAAAAATCAGCCCCAGCATTTT.

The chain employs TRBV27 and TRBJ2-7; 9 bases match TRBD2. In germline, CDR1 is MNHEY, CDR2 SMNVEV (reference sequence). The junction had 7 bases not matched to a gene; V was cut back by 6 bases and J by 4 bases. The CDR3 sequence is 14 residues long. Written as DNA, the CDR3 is TGTGCCAGCAGCCTATCCGGACTAGCGTACGAGCAGTACTTC. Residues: CASSLSGLAYEQYF.

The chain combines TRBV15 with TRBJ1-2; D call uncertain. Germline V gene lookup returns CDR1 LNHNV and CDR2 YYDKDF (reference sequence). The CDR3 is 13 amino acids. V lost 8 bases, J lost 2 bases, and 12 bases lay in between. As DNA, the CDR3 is TGTGCCACCCGCCCGGAGGGCAACTATGGCTACACCTTC. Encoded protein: CATRPEGNYGYTF. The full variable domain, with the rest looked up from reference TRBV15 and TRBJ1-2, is DAMVIQNPRYQVTQFGKPVTLSCSQTLNHNVMYWYQQKSSQAPKLLFHYYDKDFNNEADTPDNFQSRRPNTSFCFLDIRSPGLGDTAMYLCATRPEGNYGYTFGSGTRLTVV.

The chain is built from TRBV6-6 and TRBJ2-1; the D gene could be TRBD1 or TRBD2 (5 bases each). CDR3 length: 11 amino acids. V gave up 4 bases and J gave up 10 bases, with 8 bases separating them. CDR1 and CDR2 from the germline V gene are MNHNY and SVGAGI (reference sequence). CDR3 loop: CASSFGDEQFF. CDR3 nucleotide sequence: TGTGCCAGCAGTTTTGGGGACGAGCAGTTCTTC.

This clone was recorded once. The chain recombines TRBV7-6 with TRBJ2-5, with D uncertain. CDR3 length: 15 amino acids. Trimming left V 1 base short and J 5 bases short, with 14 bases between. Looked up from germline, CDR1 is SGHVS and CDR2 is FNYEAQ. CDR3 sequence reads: CASSLVEDLGETQYF. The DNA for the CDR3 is TGTGCCAGCAGCTTAGTTGAGGACCTAGGTGAGACCCAGTACTTC.

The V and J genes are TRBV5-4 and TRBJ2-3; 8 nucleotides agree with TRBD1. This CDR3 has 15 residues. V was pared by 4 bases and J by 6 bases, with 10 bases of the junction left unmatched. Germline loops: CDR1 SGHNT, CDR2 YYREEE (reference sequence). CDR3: CASSPGQGSSDTQYF. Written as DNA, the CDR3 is TGTGCCAGCAGCCCCGGACAGGGCTCGTCTGATACGCAGTATTTT.

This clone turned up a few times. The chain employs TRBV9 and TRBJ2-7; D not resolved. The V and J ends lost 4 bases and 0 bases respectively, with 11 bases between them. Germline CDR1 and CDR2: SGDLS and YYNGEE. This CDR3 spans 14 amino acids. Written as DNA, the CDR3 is TGTGCCAGCAGCTCAGAGGTTAGCTCCTACGAGCAGTACTTC. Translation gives CASSSEVSSYEQYF. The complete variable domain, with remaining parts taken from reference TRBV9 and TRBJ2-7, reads DSGVTQTPKHLITATGQRVTLRCSPRSGDLSVYWYQQSLDQGLQFLIQYYNGEERAKGNILERFSAQQFPDLHSELNLSSLELGDSALYFCASSSEVSSYEQYFGPGTRLTVT.

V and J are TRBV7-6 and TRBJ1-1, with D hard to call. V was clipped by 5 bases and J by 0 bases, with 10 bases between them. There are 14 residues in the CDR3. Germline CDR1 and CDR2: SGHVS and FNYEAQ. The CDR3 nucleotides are TGTGCCAGCAGCAAGAGGCAGATGAACACTGAAGCTTTCTTT. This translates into CASSKRQMNTEAFF. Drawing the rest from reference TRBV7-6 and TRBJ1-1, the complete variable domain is GAGVSQSPRYKVTKRGQDVALRCDPISGHVSLYWYRQALGQGPEFLTYFNYEAQQDKSGLPNDRFSAERPEGSISTLTIQRTEQRDSAMYRCASSKRQMNTEAFFGQGTRLTVV.

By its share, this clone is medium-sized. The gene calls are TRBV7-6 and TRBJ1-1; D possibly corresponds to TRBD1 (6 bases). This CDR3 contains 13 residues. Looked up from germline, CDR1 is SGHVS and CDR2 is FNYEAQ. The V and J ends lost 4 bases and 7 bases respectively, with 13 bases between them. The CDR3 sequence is CASSSGQRVEAFF. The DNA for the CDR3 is TGTGCCAGCAGCTCCGGACAGAGGGTTGAAGCTTTCTTT. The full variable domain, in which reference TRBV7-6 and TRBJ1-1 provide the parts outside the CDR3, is GAGVSQSPRYKVTKRGQDVALRCDPISGHVSLYWYRQALGQGPEFLTYFNYEAQQDKSGLPNDRFSAERPEGSISTLTIQRTEQRDSAMYRCASSSGQRVEAFFGQGTRLTVV.

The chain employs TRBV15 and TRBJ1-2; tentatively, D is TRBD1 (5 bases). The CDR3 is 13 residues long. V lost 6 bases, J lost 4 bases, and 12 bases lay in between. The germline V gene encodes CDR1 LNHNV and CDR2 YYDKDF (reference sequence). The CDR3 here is CATRDAGSYGYTF. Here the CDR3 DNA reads TGTGCCACCAGGGATGCAGGGAGCTATGGCTACACCTTC.

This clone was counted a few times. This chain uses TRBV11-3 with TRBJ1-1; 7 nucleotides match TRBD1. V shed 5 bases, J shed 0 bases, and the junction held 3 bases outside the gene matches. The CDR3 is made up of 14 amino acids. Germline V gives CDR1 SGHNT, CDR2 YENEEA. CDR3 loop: CASSKGQMNTEAFF. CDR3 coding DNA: TGTGCCAGCAGCAAGGGACAGATGAACACTGAAGCTTTCTTT.

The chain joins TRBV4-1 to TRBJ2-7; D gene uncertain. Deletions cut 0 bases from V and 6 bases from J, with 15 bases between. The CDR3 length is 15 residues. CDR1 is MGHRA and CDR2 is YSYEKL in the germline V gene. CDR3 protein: CASSQDAAGIREQYF. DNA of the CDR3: TGCGCCAGCAGCCAAGACGCTGCTGGGATCCGCGAGCAGTACTTC.

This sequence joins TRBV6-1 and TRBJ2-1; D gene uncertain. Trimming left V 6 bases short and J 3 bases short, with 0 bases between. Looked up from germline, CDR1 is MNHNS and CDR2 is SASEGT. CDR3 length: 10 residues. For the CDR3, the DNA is TGTGCCAGCAGCTACAATGAGCAGTTCTTC. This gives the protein CASSYNEQFF.

The CDR3 DNA sequence: TGTGCCAGCAGCGCGAGTTTACTAGCGGGCACAGATACGCAGTATTTT. This gives the protein CASSASLLAGTDTQYF. V usage is TRBV9 and J usage is TRBJ2-3; 8 bases fit TRBD2. V lost 3 bases, J lost 1 base, and 7 bases stayed unmatched. The CDR3 length is 16 residues. The V gene's germline CDR1 is SGDLS and CDR2 YYNGEE. Full variable domain (remainder filled in from reference TRBV9 and TRBJ2-3): DSGVTQTPKHLITATGQRVTLRCSPRSGDLSVYWYQQSLDQGLQFLIQYYNGEERAKGNILERFSAQQFPDLHSELNLSSLELGDSALYFCASSASLLAGTDTQYFGPGTRLTVL.

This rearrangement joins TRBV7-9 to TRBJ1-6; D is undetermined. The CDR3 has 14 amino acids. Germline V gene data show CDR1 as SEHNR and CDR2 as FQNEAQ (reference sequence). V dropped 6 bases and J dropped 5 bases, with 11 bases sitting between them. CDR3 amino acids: CASRSGLDNSPLHF. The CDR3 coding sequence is TGTGCCAGCAGATCGGGGTTAGATAATTCACCCCTCCACTTT.

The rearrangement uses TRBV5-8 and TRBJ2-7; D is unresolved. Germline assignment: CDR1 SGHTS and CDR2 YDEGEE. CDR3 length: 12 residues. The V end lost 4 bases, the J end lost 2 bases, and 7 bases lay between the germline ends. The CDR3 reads CASSVGTYEQYF. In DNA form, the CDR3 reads TGTGCCAGCAGCGTGGGGACCTACGAGCAGTACTTC.

CDR3 amino acids: CASGHREGSNELGNQPQHF. For the CDR3, the DNA is TGTGCCAGTGGACACCGAGAAGGATCGAATGAGCTCGGCAATCAGCCCCAGCATTTT. The chain employs TRBV19 and TRBJ1-5, with D possibly matching TRBD1 (5 bases). The germline V and J ends were trimmed by 8 bases and 2 bases, with 28 bases remaining between them. Germline V gene lookup returns CDR1 LNHDA and CDR2 SQIVND (reference sequence). The CDR3 runs to 19 residues.

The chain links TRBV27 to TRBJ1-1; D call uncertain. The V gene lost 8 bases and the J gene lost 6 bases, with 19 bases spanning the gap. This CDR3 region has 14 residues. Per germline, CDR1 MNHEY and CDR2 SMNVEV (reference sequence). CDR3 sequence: CASVSLWGRAEAFF. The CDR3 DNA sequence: TGTGCCAGCGTAAGTTTATGGGGTCGGGCTGAAGCTTTCTTT.

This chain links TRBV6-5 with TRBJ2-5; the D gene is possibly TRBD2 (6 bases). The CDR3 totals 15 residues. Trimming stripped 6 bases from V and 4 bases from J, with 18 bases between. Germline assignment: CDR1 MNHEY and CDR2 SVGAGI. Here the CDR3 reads CASSLLSGSRETQYF. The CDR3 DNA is TGTGCCAGCAGCCTCTTATCCGGGAGTCGAGAGACCCAGTACTTC.

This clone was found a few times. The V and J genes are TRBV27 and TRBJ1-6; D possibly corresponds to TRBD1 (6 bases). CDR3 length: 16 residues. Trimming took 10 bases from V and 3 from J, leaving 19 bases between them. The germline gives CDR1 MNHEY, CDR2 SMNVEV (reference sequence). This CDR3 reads CATTSQGPLYNSPLHF. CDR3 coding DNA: TGTGCCACTACGTCTCAGGGGCCCCTCTATAATTCACCCCTCCACTTT.

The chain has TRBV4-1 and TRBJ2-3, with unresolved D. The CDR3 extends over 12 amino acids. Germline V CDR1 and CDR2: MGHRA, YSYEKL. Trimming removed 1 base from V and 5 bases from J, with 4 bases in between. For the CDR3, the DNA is TGCGCCAGCAGCCAAGCTGTAGATACGCAGTATTTT. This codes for CASSQAVDTQYF.

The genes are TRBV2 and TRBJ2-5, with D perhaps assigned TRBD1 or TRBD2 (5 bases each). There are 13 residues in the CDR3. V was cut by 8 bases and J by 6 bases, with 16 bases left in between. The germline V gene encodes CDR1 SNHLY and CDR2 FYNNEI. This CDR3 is CASRGELRKTQYF. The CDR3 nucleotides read TGTGCCAGCCGAGGGGAACTACGCAAGACCCAGTACTTC.

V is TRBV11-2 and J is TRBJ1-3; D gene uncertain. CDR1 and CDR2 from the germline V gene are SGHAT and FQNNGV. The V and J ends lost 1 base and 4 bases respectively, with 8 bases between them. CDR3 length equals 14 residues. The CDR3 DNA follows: TGTGCCAGCAGCTTAGGGGGAGGGGGAAACACCATATATTTT. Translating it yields CASSLGGGGNTIYF.

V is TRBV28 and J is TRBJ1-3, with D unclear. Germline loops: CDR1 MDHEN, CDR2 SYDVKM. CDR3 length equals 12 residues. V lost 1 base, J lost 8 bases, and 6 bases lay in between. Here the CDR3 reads CASSLFGDTIYF. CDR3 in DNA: TGTGCCAGCAGTTTATTCGGAGACACCATATATTTT. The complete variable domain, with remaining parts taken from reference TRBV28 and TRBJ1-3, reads DVKVTQSSRYLVKRTGEKVFLECVQDMDHENMFWYRQDPGLGLRLIYFSYDVKMKEKGDIPEGYSVSREKKERFSLILESASTNQTSMYLCASSLFGDTIYFGEGSWLTVV.